This TCR beta chain is drawn from a study of chemoradiotherapy in HPV16-positive cancers. Study in general: Candidate HPV-specific clones and shared TCR motifs came from two HPV16-positive patients. Study-level findings and limits: During treatment, candidate HPV-specific clones and E7-related motifs expanded in tumor.

CDR1 and CDR2 from the germline V gene are KGHSH and LQKENI. V was shortened by 6 bases and J by 3 bases, with 15 bases between the two germline ends. The CDR3 runs to 16 residues. The assay was immunoSEQ multiplex PCR, and TCRdb's table has in-frame clones only and misses some. The table includes 29,000 or so clones, 91% detected once. For this clone: Antigen unknown.

This receptor was taken from a human donor with HPV-associated anogenital cancer. This chain uses TRBV18 with TRBJ2-6, with D tentatively TRBD2 (5 bases). Source: blood, taken from a patient who underwent chemoradiotherapy. CDR3 in amino acids: CASSPFEGDGANVLTF. The CDR3 DNA reads TGTGCCAGCTCTCCGTTCGAGGGTGATGGGGCCAACGTCCTGACTTTC.